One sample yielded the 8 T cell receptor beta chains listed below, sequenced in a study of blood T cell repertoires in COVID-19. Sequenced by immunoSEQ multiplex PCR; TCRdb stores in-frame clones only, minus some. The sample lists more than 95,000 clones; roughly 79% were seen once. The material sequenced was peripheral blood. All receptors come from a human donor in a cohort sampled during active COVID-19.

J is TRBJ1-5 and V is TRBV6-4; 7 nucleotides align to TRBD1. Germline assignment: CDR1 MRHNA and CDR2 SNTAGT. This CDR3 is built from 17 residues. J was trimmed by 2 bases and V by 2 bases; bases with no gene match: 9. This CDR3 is CASSDLPGQGGNQPQHF. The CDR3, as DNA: TGTGCCAGCAGTGACCTCCCCGGCCAGGGGGGCAATCAGCCCCAGCATTTT.

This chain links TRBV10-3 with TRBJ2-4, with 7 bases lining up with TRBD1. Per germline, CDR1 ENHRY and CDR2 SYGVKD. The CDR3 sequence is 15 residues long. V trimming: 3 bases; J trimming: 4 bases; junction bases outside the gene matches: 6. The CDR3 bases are TGTGCCATCAGTGACCCCGGGACAGAGAAAAACATTCAGTACTTC. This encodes CAISDPGTEKNIQYF.

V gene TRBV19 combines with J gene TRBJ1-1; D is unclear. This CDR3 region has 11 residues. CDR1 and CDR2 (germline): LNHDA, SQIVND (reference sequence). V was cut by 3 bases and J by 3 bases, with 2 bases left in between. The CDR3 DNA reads TGTGCCAGTAGTATCGACACTGAAGCTTTCTTT. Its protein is CASSIDTEAFF.

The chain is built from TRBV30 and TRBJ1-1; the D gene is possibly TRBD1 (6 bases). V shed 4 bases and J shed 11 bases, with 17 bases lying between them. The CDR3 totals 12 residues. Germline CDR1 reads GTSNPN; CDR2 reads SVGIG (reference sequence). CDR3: CAWTWGGRVAFF. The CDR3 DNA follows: TGTGCCTGGACCTGGGGGGGGCGGGTGGCTTTCTTT.

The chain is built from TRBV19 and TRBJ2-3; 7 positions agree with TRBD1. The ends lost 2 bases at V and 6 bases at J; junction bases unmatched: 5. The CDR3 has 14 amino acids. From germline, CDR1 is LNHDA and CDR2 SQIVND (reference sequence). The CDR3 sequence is CASSIIIGGDTQYF. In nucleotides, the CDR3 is TGTGCCAGTAGTATAATTATAGGGGGCGATACGCAGTATTTT.

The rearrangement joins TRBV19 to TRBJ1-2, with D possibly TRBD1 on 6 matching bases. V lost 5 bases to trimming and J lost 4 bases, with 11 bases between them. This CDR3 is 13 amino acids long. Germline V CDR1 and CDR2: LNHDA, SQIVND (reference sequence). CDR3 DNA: TGTGCCAGTAGTTGGTCAGGGGCCTATGGCTACACCTTC. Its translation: CASSWSGAYGYTF. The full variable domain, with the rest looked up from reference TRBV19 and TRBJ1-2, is DGGITQSPKYLFRKEGQNVTLSCEQNLNHDAMYWYRQDPGQGLRLIYYSQIVNDFQKGDIAEGYSVSREKKESFPLTVTSAQKNPTAFYLCASSWSGAYGYTFGSGTRLTVV.

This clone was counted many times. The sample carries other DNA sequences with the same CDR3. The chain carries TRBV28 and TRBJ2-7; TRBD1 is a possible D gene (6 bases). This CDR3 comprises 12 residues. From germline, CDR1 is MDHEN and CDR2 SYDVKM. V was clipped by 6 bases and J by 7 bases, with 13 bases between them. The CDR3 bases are TGTGCCAGCAGCATACTACAGGGTGAGCAGTACTTC. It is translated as CASSILQGEQYF.

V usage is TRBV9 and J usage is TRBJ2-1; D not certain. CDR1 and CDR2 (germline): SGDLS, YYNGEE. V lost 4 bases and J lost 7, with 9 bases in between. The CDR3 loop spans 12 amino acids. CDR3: CASSPRINEQFF. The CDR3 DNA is TGTGCCAGCAGCCCCAGGATTAATGAGCAGTTCTTC.